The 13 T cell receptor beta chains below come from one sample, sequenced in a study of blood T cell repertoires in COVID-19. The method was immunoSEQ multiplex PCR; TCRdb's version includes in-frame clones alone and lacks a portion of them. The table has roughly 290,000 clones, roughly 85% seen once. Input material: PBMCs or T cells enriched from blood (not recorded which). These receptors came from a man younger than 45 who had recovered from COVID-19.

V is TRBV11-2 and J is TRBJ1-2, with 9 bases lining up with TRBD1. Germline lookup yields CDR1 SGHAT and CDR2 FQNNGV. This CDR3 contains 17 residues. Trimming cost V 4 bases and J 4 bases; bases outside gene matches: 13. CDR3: CASSSLRGGQGAYGYTF. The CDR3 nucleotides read TGTGCCAGCAGCTCCCTTAGAGGGGGACAGGGAGCCTATGGCTACACCTTC.

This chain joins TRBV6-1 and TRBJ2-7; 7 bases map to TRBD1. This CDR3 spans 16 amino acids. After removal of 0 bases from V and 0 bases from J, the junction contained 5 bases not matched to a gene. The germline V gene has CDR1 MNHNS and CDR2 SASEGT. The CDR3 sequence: CASSEAVRQGSYEQYF. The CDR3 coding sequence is TGTGCCAGCAGTGAAGCAGTCCGACAGGGCTCCTACGAGCAGTACTTC.

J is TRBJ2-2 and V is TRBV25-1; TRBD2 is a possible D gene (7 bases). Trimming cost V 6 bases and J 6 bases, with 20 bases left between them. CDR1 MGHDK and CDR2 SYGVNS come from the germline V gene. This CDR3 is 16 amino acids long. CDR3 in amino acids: CASRPGGSPTAGELFF. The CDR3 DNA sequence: TGTGCCAGCAGACCGGGGGGCAGTCCCACGGCCGGGGAGCTGTTTTTT.

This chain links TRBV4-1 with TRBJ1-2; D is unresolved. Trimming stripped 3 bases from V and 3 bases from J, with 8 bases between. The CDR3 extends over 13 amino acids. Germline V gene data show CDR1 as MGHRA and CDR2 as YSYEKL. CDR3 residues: CASSQRKHYGYTF. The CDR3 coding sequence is TGCGCCAGCAGCCAGCGTAAGCACTATGGCTACACCTTC.

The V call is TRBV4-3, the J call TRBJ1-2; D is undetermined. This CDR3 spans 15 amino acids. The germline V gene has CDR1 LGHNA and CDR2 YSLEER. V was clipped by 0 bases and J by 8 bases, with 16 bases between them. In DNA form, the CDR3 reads TGCGCCAGCAGCCAAGATCTTGACACCCGGCAGGGCTACACCTTC. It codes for CASSQDLDTRQGYTF.

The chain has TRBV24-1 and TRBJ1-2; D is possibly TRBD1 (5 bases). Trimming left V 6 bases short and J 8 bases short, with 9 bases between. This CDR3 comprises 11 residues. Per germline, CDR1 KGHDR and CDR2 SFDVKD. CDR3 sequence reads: CATSSRAGYTF. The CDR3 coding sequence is TGTGCCACCAGTTCCAGGGCGGGCTACACCTTC.

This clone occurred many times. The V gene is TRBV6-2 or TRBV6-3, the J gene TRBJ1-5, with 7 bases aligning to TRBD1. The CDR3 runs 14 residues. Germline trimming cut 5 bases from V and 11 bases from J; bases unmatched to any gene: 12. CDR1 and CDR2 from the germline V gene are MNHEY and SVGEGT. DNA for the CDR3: TGTGCCAGCAGTCGCGAGGGGGCGGCTAATTCCCAGCATTTT. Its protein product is CASSREGAANSQHF.

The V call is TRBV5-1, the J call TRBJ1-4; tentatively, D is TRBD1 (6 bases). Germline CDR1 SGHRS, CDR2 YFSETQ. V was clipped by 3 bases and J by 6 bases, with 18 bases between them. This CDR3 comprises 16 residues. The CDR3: CASSSAGRTEYEKLFF. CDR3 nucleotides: TGCGCCAGCAGCTCGGCCGGTAGGACAGAGTATGAAAAACTGTTTTTT.

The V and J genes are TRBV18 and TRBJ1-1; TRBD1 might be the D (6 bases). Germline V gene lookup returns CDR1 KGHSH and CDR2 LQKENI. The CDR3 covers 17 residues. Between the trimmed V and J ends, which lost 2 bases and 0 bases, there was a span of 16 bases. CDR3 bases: TGTGCCAGCTCACCAAAGTCTAATGGGGGCATGAACACTGAAGCTTTCTTT. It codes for CASSPKSNGGMNTEAFF.

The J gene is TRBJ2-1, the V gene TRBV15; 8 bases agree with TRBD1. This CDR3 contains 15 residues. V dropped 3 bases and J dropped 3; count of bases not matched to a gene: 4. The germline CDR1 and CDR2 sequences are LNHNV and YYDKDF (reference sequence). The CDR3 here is CATSSGQGSYNEQFF. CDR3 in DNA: TGTGCCACCAGCAGCGGACAGGGTAGCTACAATGAGCAGTTCTTC.

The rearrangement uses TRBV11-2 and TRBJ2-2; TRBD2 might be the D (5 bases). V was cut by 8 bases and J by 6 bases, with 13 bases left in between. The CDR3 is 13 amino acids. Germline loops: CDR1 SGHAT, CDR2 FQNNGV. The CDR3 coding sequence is TGTGCCAGCCGCTCGGGAAGATCCGGGGAGCTGTTTTTT. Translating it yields CASRSGRSGELFF. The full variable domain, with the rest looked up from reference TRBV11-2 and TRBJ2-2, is EAGVAQSPRYKIIEKRQSVAFWCNPISGHATLYWYQQILGQGPKLLIQFQNNGVVDDSQLPKDRFSAERLKGVDSTLKIQPAKLEDSAVYLCASRSGRSGELFFGEGSRLTVL.

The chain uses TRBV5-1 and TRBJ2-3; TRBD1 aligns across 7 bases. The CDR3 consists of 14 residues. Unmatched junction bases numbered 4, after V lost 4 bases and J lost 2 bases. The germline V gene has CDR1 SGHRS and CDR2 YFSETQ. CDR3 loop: CASSAGTDTDTQYF. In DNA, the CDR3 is TGCGCCAGCAGCGCCGGGACAGACACAGATACGCAGTATTTT. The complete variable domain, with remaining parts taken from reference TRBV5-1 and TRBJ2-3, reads KAGVTQTPRYLIKTRGQQVTLSCSPISGHRSVSWYQQTPGQGLQFLFEYFSETQRNKGNFPGRFSGRQFSNSRSEMNVSTLELGDSALYLCASSAGTDTDTQYFGPGTRLTVL.

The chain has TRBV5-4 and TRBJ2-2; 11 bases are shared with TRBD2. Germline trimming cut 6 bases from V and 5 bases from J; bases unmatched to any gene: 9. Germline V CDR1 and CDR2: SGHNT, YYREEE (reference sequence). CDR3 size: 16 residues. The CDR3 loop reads CASTLLAGGGTGELFF. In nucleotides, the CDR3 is TGTGCCAGCACTCTCCTAGCGGGGGGTGGAACCGGGGAGCTGTTTTTT. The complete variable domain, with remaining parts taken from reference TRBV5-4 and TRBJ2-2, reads ETGVTQSPTHLIKTRGQQVTLRCSSQSGHNTVSWYQQALGQGPQFIFQYYREEENGRGNFPPRFSGLQFPNYSSELNVNALELDDSALYLCASTLLAGGGTGELFFGEGSRLTVL.